This T cell receptor (beta chain) came from a study of blood T cell repertoires in COVID-19. Study-level background: The study drew acute and convalescent COVID-19 samples from the United States, Italy and Spain.

The CDR3 consists of 13 residues. Germline V lookup: CDR1 SGHTA, CDR2 FQGNSA. V gave up 4 bases and J gave up 4 bases; unmatched junction bases: 3. Assay used: immunoSEQ multiplex PCR; TCRdb lists only in-frame clones, some missing. The sample consists of about 210,000 clones, around 88% of them appearing once. The TCR was taken from a woman in her fifties or sixties with acute or convalescent COVID-19. This rearrangement joins TRBV7-2 to TRBJ1-2; TRBD1 aligns across 7 bases. The sequencing sample was made of peripheral blood. The CDR3: CASSSQGSYGYTF. For the CDR3, the DNA is TGTGCCAGCAGCTCACAGGGGTCCTATGGCTACACCTTC.